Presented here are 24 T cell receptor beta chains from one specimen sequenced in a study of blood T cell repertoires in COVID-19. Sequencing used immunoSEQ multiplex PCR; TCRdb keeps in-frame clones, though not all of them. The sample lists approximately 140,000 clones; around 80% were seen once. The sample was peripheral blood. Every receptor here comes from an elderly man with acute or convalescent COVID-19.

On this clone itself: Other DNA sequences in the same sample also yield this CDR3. The CDR3 protein is CASSLGTGGGQPQHF. CDR3 coding DNA: TGTGCCAGCAGCTTAGGGACAGGGGGAGGTCAGCCCCAGCATTTT. The chain links TRBV7-9 to TRBJ1-5; 10 bases are shared with TRBD1. The CDR3 runs to 15 residues. Germline trimming cut 1 base from V and 6 bases from J; bases unmatched to any gene: 3. Germline V gives CDR1 SEHNR, CDR2 FQNEAQ (reference sequence). Variable domain in full (rest from reference TRBV7-9 and TRBJ1-5): DTGVSQNPRHKITKRGQNVTFRCDPISEHNRLYWYRQTLGQGPEFLTYFQNEAQLEKSRLLSDRFSAERPKGSFSTLEIQRTEQGDSAMYLCASSLGTGGGQPQHFGDGTRLSIL.

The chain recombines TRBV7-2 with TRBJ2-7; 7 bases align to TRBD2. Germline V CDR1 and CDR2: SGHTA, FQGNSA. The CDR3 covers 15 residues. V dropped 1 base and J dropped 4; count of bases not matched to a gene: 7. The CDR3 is CASSLGASGVYEQYF. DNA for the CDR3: TGTGCCAGCAGCTTAGGGGCCAGCGGGGTTTACGAGCAGTACTTC.

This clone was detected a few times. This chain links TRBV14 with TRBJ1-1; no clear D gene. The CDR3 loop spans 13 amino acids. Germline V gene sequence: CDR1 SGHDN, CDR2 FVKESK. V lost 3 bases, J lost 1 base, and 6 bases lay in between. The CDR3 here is CASSQQSNTEAFF. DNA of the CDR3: TGTGCCAGCAGCCAGCAGTCGAACACTGAAGCTTTCTTT.

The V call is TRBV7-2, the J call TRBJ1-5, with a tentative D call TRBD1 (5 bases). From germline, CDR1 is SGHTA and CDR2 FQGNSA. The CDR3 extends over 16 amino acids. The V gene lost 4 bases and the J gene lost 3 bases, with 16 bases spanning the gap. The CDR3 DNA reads TGTGCCAGCAGCTGGGCCGGGGCGGGGACCAATCAGCCCCAGCATTTT. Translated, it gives CASSWAGAGTNQPQHF. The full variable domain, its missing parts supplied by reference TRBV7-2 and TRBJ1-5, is GAGVSQSPSNKVTEKGKDVELRCDPISGHTALYWYRQSLGQGLEFLIYFQGNSAPDKSGLPSDRFSAERTGGSVSTLTIQRTQQEDSAVYLCASSWAGAGTNQPQHFGDGTRLSIL.

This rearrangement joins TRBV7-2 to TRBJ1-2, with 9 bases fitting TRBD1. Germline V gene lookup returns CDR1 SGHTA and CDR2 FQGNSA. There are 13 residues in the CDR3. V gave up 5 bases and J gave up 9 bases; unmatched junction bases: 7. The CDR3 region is CASSPRTGDSYTF. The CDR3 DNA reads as TGTGCCAGCAGCCCCAGGACAGGGGATAGCTACACCTTC.

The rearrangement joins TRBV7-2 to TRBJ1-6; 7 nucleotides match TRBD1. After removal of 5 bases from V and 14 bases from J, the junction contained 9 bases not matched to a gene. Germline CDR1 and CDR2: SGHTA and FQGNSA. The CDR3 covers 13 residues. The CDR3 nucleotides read TGTGCCAGCAGCGGAGGGGACAGAGAGGCCCTCCACTTT. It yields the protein CASSGGDREALHF. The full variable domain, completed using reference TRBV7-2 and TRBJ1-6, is GAGVSQSPSNKVTEKGKDVELRCDPISGHTALYWYRQSLGQGLEFLIYFQGNSAPDKSGLPSDRFSAERTGGSVSTLTIQRTQQEDSAVYLCASSGGDREALHFGNGTRLTVT.

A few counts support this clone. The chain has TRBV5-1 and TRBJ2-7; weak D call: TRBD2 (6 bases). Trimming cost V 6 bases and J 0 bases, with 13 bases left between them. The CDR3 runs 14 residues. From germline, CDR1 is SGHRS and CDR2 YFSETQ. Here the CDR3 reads CASTSGGSSYEQYF. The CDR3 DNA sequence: TGCGCCAGCACTTCCGGGGGTAGCTCCTACGAGCAGTACTTC.

CDR3 loop: CASSAGTSGGAETQYF. CDR3 in DNA: TGCGCCAGCAGCGCCGGGACTAGCGGGGGAGCGGAGACCCAGTACTTC. This rearrangement joins TRBV5-1 to TRBJ2-5; 14 nucleotides match TRBD2. Germline V CDR1 and CDR2: SGHRS, YFSETQ. The CDR3 loop spans 16 amino acids. V gave up 4 bases and J gave up 5 bases; unmatched junction bases: 7.

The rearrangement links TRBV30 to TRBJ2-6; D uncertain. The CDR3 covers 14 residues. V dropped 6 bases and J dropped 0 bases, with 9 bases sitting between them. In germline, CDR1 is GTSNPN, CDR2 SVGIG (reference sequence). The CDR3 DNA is TGTGCCTGCCAAACACGCTCTGGGGCCAACGTCCTGACTTTC. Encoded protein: CACQTRSGANVLTF.

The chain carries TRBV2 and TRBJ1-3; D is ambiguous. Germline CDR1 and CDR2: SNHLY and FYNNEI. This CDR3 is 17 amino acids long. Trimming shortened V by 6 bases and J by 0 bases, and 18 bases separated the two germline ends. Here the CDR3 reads CASSVPIDGNSGNTIYF. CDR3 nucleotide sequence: TGTGCCAGCAGCGTACCAATAGACGGGAACTCTGGAAACACCATATATTTT. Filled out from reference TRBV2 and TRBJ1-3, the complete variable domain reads EPEVTQTPSHQVTQMGQEVILRCVPISNHLYFYWYRQILGQKVEFLVSFYNNEISEKSEIFDDQFSVERPDGSNFTLKIRSTKLEDSAMYFCASSVPIDGNSGNTIYFGEGSWLTVV.

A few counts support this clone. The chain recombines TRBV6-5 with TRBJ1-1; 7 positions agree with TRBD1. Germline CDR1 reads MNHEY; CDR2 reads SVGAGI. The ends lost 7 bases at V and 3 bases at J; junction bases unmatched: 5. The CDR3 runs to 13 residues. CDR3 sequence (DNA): TGTGCCAGCATCAAAACAGGGGACACTGAAGCTTTCTTT. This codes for CASIKTGDTEAFF.

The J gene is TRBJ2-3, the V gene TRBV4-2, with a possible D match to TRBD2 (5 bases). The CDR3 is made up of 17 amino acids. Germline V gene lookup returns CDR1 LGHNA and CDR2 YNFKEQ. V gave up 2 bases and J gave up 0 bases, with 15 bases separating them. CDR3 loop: CASSQQWTASSTDTQYF. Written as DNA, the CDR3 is TGTGCCAGCAGCCAACAATGGACTGCTTCTAGCACAGATACGCAGTATTTT.

The CDR3 coding sequence is TGTGCCAGCAGTCTAGGAGGCTGGACAGGGCCGAACACTGAAGCTTTCTTT. Translation gives CASSLGGWTGPNTEAFF. This chain links TRBV27 with TRBJ1-1, with 8 positions matching TRBD1. This CDR3 is built from 17 residues. Per germline, CDR1 MNHEY and CDR2 SMNVEV (reference sequence). J gave up 1 base and V 5 bases, and 12 bases lay outside the gene matches.

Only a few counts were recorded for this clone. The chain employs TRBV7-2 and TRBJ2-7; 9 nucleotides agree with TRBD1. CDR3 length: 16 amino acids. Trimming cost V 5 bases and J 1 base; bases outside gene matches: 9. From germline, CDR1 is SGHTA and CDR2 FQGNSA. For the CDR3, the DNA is TGTGCCAGCAGCCGGGGACAGGGCGGTATTTCCTACGAGCAGTACTTC. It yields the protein CASSRGQGGISYEQYF.

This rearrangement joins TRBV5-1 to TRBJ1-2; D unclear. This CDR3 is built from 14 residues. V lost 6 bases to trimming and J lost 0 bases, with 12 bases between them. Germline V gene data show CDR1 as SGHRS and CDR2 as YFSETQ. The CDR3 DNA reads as TGCGCCAGCAACCCCAGCGGAACTAACTATGGCTACACCTTC. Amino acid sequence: CASNPSGTNYGYTF.

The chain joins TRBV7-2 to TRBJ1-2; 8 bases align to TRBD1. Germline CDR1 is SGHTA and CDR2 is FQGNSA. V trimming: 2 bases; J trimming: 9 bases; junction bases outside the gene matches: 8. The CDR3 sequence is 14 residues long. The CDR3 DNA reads TGTGCCAGCAGCTTACAGGGGGCAACGAATAGCTACACCTTC. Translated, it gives CASSLQGATNSYTF.

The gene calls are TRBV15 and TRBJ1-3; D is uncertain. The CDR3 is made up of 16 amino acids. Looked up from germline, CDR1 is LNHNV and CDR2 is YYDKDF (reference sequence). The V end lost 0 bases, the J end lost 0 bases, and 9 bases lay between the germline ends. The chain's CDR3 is CATSRDIGDSGNTIYF. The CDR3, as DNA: TGTGCCACCAGCAGAGATATAGGAGACTCTGGAAACACCATATATTTT.

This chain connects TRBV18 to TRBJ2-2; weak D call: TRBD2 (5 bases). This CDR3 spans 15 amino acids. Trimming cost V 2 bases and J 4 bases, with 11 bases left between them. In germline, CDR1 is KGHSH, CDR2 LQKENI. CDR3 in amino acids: CASSPAYGGTGELFF. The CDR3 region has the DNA TGTGCCAGCTCACCAGCCTACGGAGGCACCGGGGAGCTGTTTTTT.

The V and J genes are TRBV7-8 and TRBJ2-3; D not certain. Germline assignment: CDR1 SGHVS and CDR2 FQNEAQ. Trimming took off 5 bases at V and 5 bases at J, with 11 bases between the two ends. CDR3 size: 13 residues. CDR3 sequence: CASSLWRQDTQYF. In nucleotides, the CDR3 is TGTGCCAGCAGCCTCTGGCGGCAAGATACGCAGTATTTT.

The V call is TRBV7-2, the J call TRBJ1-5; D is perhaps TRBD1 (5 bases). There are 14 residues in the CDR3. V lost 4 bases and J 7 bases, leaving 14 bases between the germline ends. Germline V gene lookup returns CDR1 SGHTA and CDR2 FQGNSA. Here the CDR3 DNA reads TGTGCCAGCAGCTATGGGGGGTACCGCCAGCCCCAGCATTTT. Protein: CASSYGGYRQPQHF.

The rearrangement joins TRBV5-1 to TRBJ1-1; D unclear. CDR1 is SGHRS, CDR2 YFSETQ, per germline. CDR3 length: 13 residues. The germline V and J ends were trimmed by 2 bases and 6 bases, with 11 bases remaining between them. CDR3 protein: CASSLTANSEAFF. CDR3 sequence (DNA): TGCGCCAGCAGCTTAACAGCAAATTCTGAAGCTTTCTTT.

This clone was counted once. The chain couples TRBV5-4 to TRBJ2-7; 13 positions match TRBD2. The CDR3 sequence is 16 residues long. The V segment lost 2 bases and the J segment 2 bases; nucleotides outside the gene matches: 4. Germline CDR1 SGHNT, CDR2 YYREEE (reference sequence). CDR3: CASSFPGTSGAYEQYF. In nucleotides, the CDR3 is TGTGCCAGCAGCTTTCCCGGGACTAGCGGGGCCTACGAGCAGTACTTC.

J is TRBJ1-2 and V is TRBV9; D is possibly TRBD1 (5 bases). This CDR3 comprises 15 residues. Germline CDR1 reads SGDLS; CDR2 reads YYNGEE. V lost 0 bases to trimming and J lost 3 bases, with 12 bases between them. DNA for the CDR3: TGTGCCAGCAGCGTAGTAAAGGGGCAGGACTATGGCTACACCTTC. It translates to CASSVVKGQDYGYTF. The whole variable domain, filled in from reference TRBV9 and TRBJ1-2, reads DSGVTQTPKHLITATGQRVTLRCSPRSGDLSVYWYQQSLDQGLQFLIQYYNGEERAKGNILERFSAQQFPDLHSELNLSSLELGDSALYFCASSVVKGQDYGYTFGSGTRLTVV.

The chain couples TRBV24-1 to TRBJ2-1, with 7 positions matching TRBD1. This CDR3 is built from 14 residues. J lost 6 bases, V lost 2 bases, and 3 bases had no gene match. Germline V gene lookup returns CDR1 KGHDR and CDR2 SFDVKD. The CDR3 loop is CATSDSGQINEQFF. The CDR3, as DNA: TGTGCCACCAGTGATTCGGGACAGATCAATGAGCAGTTCTTC.